This T cell receptor beta chain was sequenced during a study of radiotherapy plus CTLA-4 blockade in lung cancer. Turning to the study itself: Objective responses were seen in around 19% of patients, disease control in over 25%.

Germline V gene sequence: CDR1 ENHRY, CDR2 SYGVKD. CDR3 length equals 14 residues. After removal of 6 bases from V and 4 bases from J, the junction contained 6 bases not matched to a gene. Sequenced by immunoSEQ multiplex PCR; TCRdb stores in-frame clones only, minus some. This table has some 110,000 clones, 85% to 90% appearing once. A word on this clone: Its antigen is not identified.

Enrolled patients, whose metastatic non-small-cell lung cancer was chemo-refractory, received focal radiation plus CTLA-4 blockade with ipilimumab. Study results and limitations: After treatment with radiotherapy plus ipilimumab, TCR clones that came from the tumor expanded in blood.

This clonotype originated in a human donor with non-small cell lung cancer that progressed on radiotherapy plus ipilimumab. Some clones in this sample may be carry-over from other donors' samples. The chain has TRBV10-3 and TRBJ2-1, with TRBD2 identical over 7 bases. Specimen: peripheral blood, collected from a patient treated with radiotherapy plus ipilimumab. This CDR3 reads CAIRGGERYNEQFF. The CDR3 nucleotides are TGTGCCATCAGGGGAGGGGAGCGATACAATGAGCAGTTCTTC.